One sample yielded the 9 T cell receptor beta chains listed below, sequenced in a study of immune cell composition in non-small cell lung cancer. The normal lung sample lay at least 3 cm, and maximally far, from the tumour. Sequencing was performed with immunoSEQ multiplex PCR; in TCRdb, only in-frame clones are kept and a portion is missing. The sample contains 5,000 to 7,500 clones, approximately 83% of which appear only once. The sequencing sample was made of non-adjacent lung tissue. The receptors come from a human donor with non-small cell lung cancer.

The J gene is TRBJ2-5, the V gene TRBV5-5; D possibly corresponds to TRBD2 (6 bases). Per the germline V gene, CDR1 is SGHKS and CDR2 is YYEKEE (reference sequence). The V end lost 2 bases, the J end lost 4 bases, and 18 bases lay between the germline ends. The CDR3 is 16 amino acids. CDR3 in amino acids: CASSFYVRSEGETQYF. Written as DNA, the CDR3 is TGTGCCAGCAGCTTCTATGTTAGATCGGAGGGAGAGACCCAGTACTTC.

The V call is TRBV29-1, the J call TRBJ1-1, with 8 positions matching TRBD1. The CDR3 has 14 amino acids. Germline CDR1 SQVTM, CDR2 ANQGSEA. The junction had 12 bases not matched to a gene; V was cut back by 6 bases and J by 6 bases. CDR3 nucleotide sequence: TGCAGCGTACACGGGTCAGGGGGCAAATCTGAAGCTTTCTTT. Translating gives CSVHGSGGKSEAFF.

This clone was recorded once. The rearrangement joins TRBV7-9 to TRBJ1-6, with D hard to call. The CDR3 extends over 13 amino acids. Trimming took 3 bases from V and 5 from J, leaving 5 bases between them. Germline lookup yields CDR1 SEHNR and CDR2 FQNEAQ (reference sequence). The CDR3 region is CASSFSDNSPLHF. As DNA, the CDR3 is TGTGCCAGCAGCTTTTCCGATAATTCACCCCTCCACTTT.

The genes are TRBV5-1 and TRBJ1-1; TRBD1 agrees at 7 bases. With V trimmed by 1 base and J by 5 bases, 5 bases remained unmatched. The CDR3 contains 14 residues. Germline V gives CDR1 SGHRS, CDR2 YFSETQ. This chain's CDR3 is CASSLLGGRTEAFF. The CDR3, as DNA: TGCGCCAGCAGCTTGTTAGGGGGCAGAACTGAAGCTTTCTTT.

The J gene is TRBJ2-1, the V gene TRBV5-6, with D possibly TRBD2 on 6 matching bases. Germline loops: CDR1 SGHDT, CDR2 YYEEEE. Deletions cut 1 base from V and 0 bases from J, with 11 bases between. The CDR3 runs to 16 residues. The CDR3 sequence: CASSLFGTFSYNEQFF. The CDR3 coding sequence is TGTGCCAGCAGCTTGTTTGGGACTTTCTCCTACAATGAGCAGTTCTTC.

In its sample, this clone was seen a few times. The chain is built from TRBV2 and TRBJ1-1, with D hard to call. Germline CDR1 reads SNHLY; CDR2 reads FYNNEI. The ends were cut back, 5 bases at V and 0 bases at J, with 10 bases in the middle. The CDR3 covers 14 residues. The CDR3 sequence: CASSRHEMNTEAFF. CDR3 DNA: TGTGCCAGCAGTCGACACGAGATGAACACTGAAGCTTTCTTT.

The CDR3: CASRTGAFTEAFF. The CDR3 coding sequence is TGTGCCAGTAGGACAGGGGCGTTCACTGAAGCTTTCTTT. The V and J genes are TRBV19 and TRBJ1-1, with 8 bases aligning to TRBD1. The CDR3 is 13 residues long. V dropped 6 bases and J dropped 4; count of bases not matched to a gene: 4. Per the germline V gene, CDR1 is LNHDA and CDR2 is SQIVND (reference sequence).

The chain uses TRBV25-1 and TRBJ1-2; tentative D call: TRBD1 (5 bases). V lost 5 bases, J lost 8 bases, and 15 bases lay in between. Germline lookup yields CDR1 MGHDK and CDR2 SYGVNS. The CDR3 length is 13 residues. This chain's CDR3 is CASSPAGRGGYTF. The CDR3 nucleotides read TGTGCCAGCAGTCCGGCAGGGCGGGGAGGCTACACCTTC.

This clone was seen only a few times. The gene calls are TRBV5-4 and TRBJ1-6, with 9 nucleotides matching TRBD1. After removal of 1 base from V and 9 bases from J, the junction contained 5 bases not matched to a gene. CDR3 size: 15 residues. Germline V gives CDR1 SGHNT, CDR2 YYREEE (reference sequence). CDR3 in amino acids: CASSLTGTGLSPLHF. For the CDR3, the DNA is TGTGCCAGCAGCTTGACCGGGACAGGGCTTTCACCCCTCCACTTT.